The present TCR beta chain was sequenced within a study of shared clonotypes between healthy human individuals (dated by TCRdb to 2018 to 2021). Regarding the research as a whole: A few men and two women, aged 18 to 49 years, made up the cohort. Blood TCR repertoires of roughly 5 healthy adults were deeply sequenced to estimate repertoire size and the extent of clonotype sharing between individuals. To increase sequencing depth and limit assay-specific biases, TCR repertoire library preparation and sequencing were carried out by different laboratories using diverse techniques. Per donor, leukapheresis produced somewhere between about 0.8 and 9.5 billion PBMCs. For each donor, CD4 naive and CD4 memory were each given three plates, CD8 naive was given two plates, and CD8 memory was given one plate.

Details on this clone: There is no known antigen for this receptor. No base-level quality is on record; no much larger clone is a single base apart.

The full study reports these points: Sharing across a few donors was observed for around 5% of naive CD4, less than 4% of naive CD8, 2% to 2.5% of memory CD4, and roughly 0.43% of memory CD8 clonotypes. Based on pairwise subsampling, the degree of clonotype sharing among donors was expected to be affected by sequencing depth. Compared with non-shared clonotypes, the clonotypes found in all four sorted-subset donors had higher generation probabilities. Larger estimated clonotype richness was generally found for naive subsets than for memory subsets. The genetic and exposure-history diversity represented was limited by the small number of donors. Incomplete sequencing was indicated by rarefaction of sorted-subset datasets, despite the large sequencing depth. Only blood was sampled, and tissue TCR repertoires likely differ from those in blood.

Using the deep immunoSEQ assay, TCR CDR3 regions were amplified from genomic DNA by multiplex PCR. For each cell subset, the extracted genomic DNA was distributed evenly across all wells of several immunoSEQ 96-well plates, and each plate served as one replicate. For sorted subsets, each replicate PCR was loaded with around 220 ng genomic DNA, equivalent to approximately 27,000 T cell genomes. Purified libraries were quantified with a Qubit 3.0 fluorometer, sized on a Bioanalyzer 2100, and re-quantified with the KAPA Library Quantification kit. Every immunoSEQ 96-well plate was sequenced on a dedicated single-read 150-cycle Illumina NextSeq 550 flow cell. As for the authors' bioinformatics: The immunoSEQ output contained only junctional sequences without quality scores, so filtering could not match that applied to full-length reads. Sequences were annotated with PyIR, a Python wrapper for IgBLAST v1.9, using IMGT germline references to assign V/J genes and CDR3. Reads were removed for weak V/J assignments (E-value above 1e-6), missing CDR3, stop codons, out-of-frame junctions, or ambiguous translated residues. V3J clonotypes were defined as sequences sharing an identical inferred V gene, J gene, and CDR3 amino acid sequence. Percentage overlap between repertoires was computed as shared unique clonotypes divided by the size of the smaller repertoire. Repertoire richness was assessed with RTK rarefaction, the Chao1 estimator, and Recon v2.1 estimates of unobserved clonotypes. Generation probabilities for all TCRbeta clonotypes obtained by the gDNA method from a few donors were computed using OLGA. TCRdb carries this immuneACCESS record with in-frame sequences only. Its versions omit some clonotypes, under half of them owing to an unresolved V gene in the studies checked, with the rest unexplained. V and J calls and clone size are those listed in that table; D and trimming were worked out from the DNA. Present in this sample are 1 million to 1.2 million clones, 60% to 80% of which were seen just once. The ten largest account for about 0.94% of the sample.

The donors were healthy, HIV-negative adults who had no recently reported acute infections or vaccinations. All donors were Caucasian adults living in Nashville, Tennessee, USA. CD4+ T cells were enriched through magnetic negative selection, after which naive cells were positively selected on CD45RA and the remaining negative fraction served as the memory subset. Blood was obtained by leukapheresis, after which PBMCs were separated by Ficoll-Histopaque density gradient centrifugation and cryopreserved in liquid nitrogen vapor phase. Analytical flow cytometry was used to check the purity and quantity of each magnetically sorted T cell population. From each sorted fraction, genomic DNA was isolated and quantified by UV absorbance on a Nanodrop 2000c. CDR1 and CDR2 are drawn from the germline V gene (reference sequence): GTSNPN, SVGIG. From the cysteine up to the phenylalanine, the CDR3 has a length of 14 residues. Only CDR3 DNA is held: 42 bases, read in frame from base 1. V is reduced by 2 bases and J by 4 bases, leaving a spacing of 14 bases between them.

This chain joins TRBV30 to TRBJ1-2; the D gene identity is not certain. Sequencing input: memory CD4+ T cells from PBMCs. The sample's cell subset or site label, decoded: CD45RA-negative fraction. This receptor was obtained from a man younger than 30 in good health. Some clones in this sample may be carry-over from other donors' samples. The DNA sequence is given as TGTGCCTGGAGTACGGGGTACGCAGCCTATGGCTACACCTTC. It codes for CAWSTGYAAYGYTF.